These 8 T cell receptor beta chains were sequenced from one sample in a study of cytomegalovirus exposure and HLA in healthy donors. It was with 60 Vbeta and 13 Jbeta primers that the PCR ran. Some clones are missing from TCRdb's copy, which holds only in-frame ones; the method was immunoSEQ multiplex PCR. The repertoire has 250,000 to 350,000 clones, 75% to 90% of them found once; the top ten carry roughly 4%. Sequencing used PBMCs. The origin of the receptors is a man aged 35 to 55 in good health and CMV-seropositive.

The V call is TRBV7-9, the J call TRBJ2-7; 9 bases align to TRBD2. CDR3 length: 17 residues. V dropped 2 bases and J dropped 6; count of bases not matched to a gene: 14. Germline V CDR1 and CDR2: SEHNR, FQNEAQ (reference sequence). CDR3 protein: CASSLTASGKLGREQYF. In nucleotides, the CDR3 is TGTGCCAGCAGCTTAACGGCTAGCGGGAAACTAGGTCGCGAGCAGTACTTC. The variable domain in full, with the rest retrieved from reference TRBV7-9 and TRBJ2-7, is DTGVSQNPRHKITKRGQNVTFRCDPISEHNRLYWYRQTLGQGPEFLTYFQNEAQLEKSRLLSDRFSAERPKGSFSTLEIQRTEQGDSAMYLCASSLTASGKLGREQYFGPGTRLTVT.

The chain joins TRBV19 to TRBJ2-5; D remains unclear. The germline gives CDR1 LNHDA, CDR2 SQIVND (reference sequence). V gave up 1 base and J gave up 1 base, with 7 bases separating them. The CDR3 is 14 residues long. DNA of the CDR3: TGTGCCAGTAGTATAGCTTCCAGCCAAGAGACCCAGTACTTC. Encoded protein: CASSIASSQETQYF.

The chain has TRBV7-2 and TRBJ2-1; 7 bases line up with TRBD1. The CDR3 extends over 16 amino acids. Germline V gene lookup returns CDR1 SGHTA and CDR2 FQGNSA. Trimming cost V 7 bases and J 2 bases; bases outside gene matches: 11. CDR3 sequence: CASTPDRDSTYNEQFF. The CDR3 DNA is TGTGCCAGCACCCCGGACCGGGACAGCACCTACAATGAGCAGTTCTTC.

The V gene is TRBV5-1, the J gene TRBJ1-2; perhaps TRBD1 as D (5 bases). V was shortened by 3 bases and J by 0 bases, with 12 bases between the two germline ends. The CDR3 covers 15 residues. Germline V gives CDR1 SGHRS, CDR2 YFSETQ. Here the CDR3 DNA reads TGCGCCAGCAGCTCCCGGCAGGGCGCTAACTATGGCTACACCTTC. Protein product: CASSSRQGANYGYTF.

The rearrangement joins TRBV30 to TRBJ2-1; TRBD1 matches at 9 bases. The length of the CDR3 is 13 residues. The ends lost 3 bases at V and 7 bases at J; junction bases unmatched: 4. CDR1 is GTSNPN, CDR2 SVGIG, per germline (reference sequence). For the CDR3, the DNA is TGTGCCTGGAGAAAGGGACAGGGAAATGAGCAGTTCTTC. Its protein product is CAWRKGQGNEQFF.

This clone was seen just once. At one end the junction does not follow the germline gene, possibly because of a read error. The J gene is TRBJ2-7, the V gene TRBV7-7; TRBD1 agrees at 7 bases. There are 13 residues in the CDR3. Germline V gene data show CDR1 as SSHAT and CDR2 as FNYEAQ (reference sequence). CDR3 region: CASSPGQNYEQYF. DNA of the CDR3: TGTGCTAGCAGCCCGGGACAGAACTACGAGCAGTACTTC. The variable domain in full, with the rest retrieved from reference TRBV7-7 and TRBJ2-7, is GAGVSQSPRYKVTKRGQDVTLRCDPISSHATLYWYQQALGQGPEFLTYFNYEAQPDKSGLPSDRFSAERPEGSISTLTIQRTEQRDSAMYRCASSPGQNYEQYFGPGTRLTVT.

CDR3 DNA sequence: TGCGCCAGCAGCTCCTGGACAGGGGACGGAGAGACCCAGTACTTC. Translated: CASSSWTGDGETQYF. V is TRBV5-1 and J is TRBJ2-5; 9 nucleotides match TRBD1. CDR1 and CDR2 from the germline V gene are SGHRS and YFSETQ. The J segment lost 4 bases and the V segment lost 3 bases, leaving 7 bases of the junction unmatched. This CDR3 comprises 15 residues.

The chain uses TRBV13 and TRBJ2-7; D unclear. The CDR3 sequence is 14 residues long. Germline CDR1 PRHDT, CDR2 FYEKMQ (reference sequence). V shed 4 bases and J shed 4 bases, with 14 bases lying between them. For the CDR3, the DNA is TGTGCCAGCAGCTCGCGGCCTACCAATTACGAGCAGTACTTC. Its translation: CASSSRPTNYEQYF.